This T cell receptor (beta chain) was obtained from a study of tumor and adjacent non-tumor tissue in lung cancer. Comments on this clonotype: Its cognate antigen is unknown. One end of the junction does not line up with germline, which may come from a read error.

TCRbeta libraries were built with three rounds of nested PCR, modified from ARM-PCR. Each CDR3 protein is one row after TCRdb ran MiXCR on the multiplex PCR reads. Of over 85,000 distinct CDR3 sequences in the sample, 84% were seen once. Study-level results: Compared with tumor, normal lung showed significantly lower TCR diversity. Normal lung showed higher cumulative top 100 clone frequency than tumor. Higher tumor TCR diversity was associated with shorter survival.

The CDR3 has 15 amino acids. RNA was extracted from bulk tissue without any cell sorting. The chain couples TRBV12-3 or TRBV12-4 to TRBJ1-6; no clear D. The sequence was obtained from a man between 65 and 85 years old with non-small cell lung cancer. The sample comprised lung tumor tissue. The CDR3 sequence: CANSLRRGGGLPLHF. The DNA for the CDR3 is TGTGCCAACAGTTTACGACGGGGTGGCGGTTTACCCCTCCACTTT.